This T cell receptor (beta chain) was identified during a study of shared clonotypes between healthy human individuals. At deep level, the assay was performed. The protocol was immunoSEQ multiplex PCR, while the TCRdb copy is restricted to in-frame clones and leaves out a portion. Among fewer than 1.6 million clones listed, about 98.5% were seen once. Nashville, Tennessee was home to all donors, each a Caucasian adult. Division of CD4+ cells produced a CD45RA+ naive subset and a CD45RA-negative memory subset. The sequence came from a man aged 30-40 years in good health. Material: naive CD4+ T cells sorted from blood. As to subset: CD45RA+ positively selected.

CDR3 loop: CASSATGYSNQPQHF. The CDR3 bases are TGTGCCAGCAGCGCTACGGGTTATAGCAATCAGCCCCAGCATTTT. The chain carries TRBV5-8 and TRBJ1-5; no firm D call. This CDR3 has 15 amino acids. Trimming removed 4 bases at V and 0 bases at J, with 11 bases between. Germline V gene data show CDR1 as SGHTS and CDR2 as YDEGEE.